This T cell receptor (beta chain) was sequenced during a study of T-cell memory formation after mild COVID-19. The V gene lost 6 bases and the J gene lost 5 bases, with 16 bases spanning the gap. Germline lookup yields CDR1 MDHEN and CDR2 SYDVKM. The CDR3 sequence is 15 residues long. Remarks on this clonotype: Its antigen is unidentified.

One entry per CDR3 protein results from TCRdb running MiXCR on the 5' RACE reads. The sample includes a few hundred thousand distinct CDR3 sequences, over 9% of them seen just once. The study, taken as a whole, reports: Contracting clones, day 15 to 85, had balanced CD4/CD8, and later expanders favored CD4+.

The chain uses TRBV28 and TRBJ2-2; D may be TRBD1 (6 bases). This sequence originates from a man aged 18 to 29 who had mild COVID-19 (a few samples of this study predate the infection). Cell type and time point are not known. Source material: PBMCs or a T cell subset sorted from them (not recorded which). The CDR3 loop is CASSLGQWATGELFF. The CDR3 bases are TGTGCCAGCAGCCTAGGACAGTGGGCTACCGGGGAGCTGTTTTTT. Full variable domain (remainder filled in from reference TRBV28 and TRBJ2-2): DVKVTQSSRYLVKRTGEKVFLECVQDMDHENMFWYRQDPGLGLRLIYFSYDVKMKEKGDIPEGYSVSREKKERFSLILESASTNQTSMYLCASSLGQWATGELFFGEGSRLTVL.